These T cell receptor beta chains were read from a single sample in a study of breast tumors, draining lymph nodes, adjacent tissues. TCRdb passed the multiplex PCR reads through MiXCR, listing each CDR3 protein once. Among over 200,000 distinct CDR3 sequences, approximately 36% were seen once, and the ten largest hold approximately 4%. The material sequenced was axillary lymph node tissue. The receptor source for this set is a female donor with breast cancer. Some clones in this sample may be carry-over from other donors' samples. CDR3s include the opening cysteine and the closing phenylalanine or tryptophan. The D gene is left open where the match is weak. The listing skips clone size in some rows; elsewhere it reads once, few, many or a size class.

cdr3_aa: CASSSTNTIYF; cdr3_nt: TGTGCCAGCAGCTCCACGAACACCATATATTTT; j_call: TRBJ1-3; v_call: TRBV13; d_call: NA; clone_size: many
cdr3_aa: CASSNPGGSYGYTF; cdr3_nt: TGTGCCAGCAGCAACCCGGGGGGCTCCTATGGCTACACCTTC; j_call: TRBJ1-2; v_call: TRBV7-9; d_call: NA; clone_size: many
cdr3_aa: CSANEGDSPLHF; cdr3_nt: TGCAGTGCTAATGAGGGGGATTCACCCCTCCACTTT; j_call: TRBJ1-6; v_call: TRBV20-1; d_call: NA; clone_size: NA
cdr3_aa: CASSYRAPGGNSYEQYF; cdr3_nt: TGTGCCAGCAGTTACCGTGCCCCCGGGGGGAACTCCTACGAGCAGTACTTC; j_call: TRBJ2-7; v_call: TRBV2; d_call: TRBD2; clone_size: few
cdr3_aa: CASSTGGGAGNTIYF; cdr3_nt: TGTGCCAGCAGTACCGGGGGGGGGGCTGGAAACACCATATATTTT; j_call: TRBJ1-3; v_call: TRBV2; d_call: NA; clone_size: many
cdr3_aa: CASSGTGANVLTF; cdr3_nt: TGTGCCAGCAGTGGGACAGGGGCCAACGTCCTGACTTTC; j_call: TRBJ2-6; v_call: TRBV2; d_call: NA; clone_size: NA
cdr3_aa: CATSDFGPPSSPLHF; cdr3_nt: TGTGCCACCAGTGATTTCGGGCCCCCAAGCTCACCCCTCCACTTT; j_call: TRBJ1-6; v_call: TRBV24-1; d_call: NA; clone_size: NA
cdr3_aa: CASSNAGNNSPLHF; cdr3_nt: TGTGCCAGCAGTAACGCAGGGAACAATTCACCCCTCCACTTT; j_call: TRBJ1-6; v_call: TRBV3-1; d_call: NA; clone_size: many
cdr3_aa: CASSLVLGDTGELFF; cdr3_nt: TGCGCCAGCAGCTTGGTACTAGGGGACACCGGGGAGCTGTTTTTT; j_call: TRBJ2-2; v_call: TRBV5-1; d_call: NA; clone_size: many
cdr3_aa: CSASGGRLGSTNEQFF; cdr3_nt: TGCAGTGCTAGTGGGGGTAGGCTAGGGTCTACCAATGAGCAGTTCTTC; j_call: TRBJ2-1; v_call: TRBV20-1; d_call: NA; clone_size: NA
cdr3_aa: CASSHSKRAGEQYF; cdr3_nt: TGTGCCAGCAGTCACTCGAAAAGGGCCGGTGAGCAGTACTTC; j_call: TRBJ2-7; v_call: TRBV6-6; d_call: NA; clone_size: many
cdr3_aa: CASSLGRGRGDQPQHF; cdr3_nt: TGTGCCAGCAGCTTAGGCCGGGGCAGGGGGGATCAGCCCCAGCATTTT; j_call: TRBJ1-5; v_call: TRBV13; d_call: TRBD1; clone_size: NA
cdr3_aa: CSAIWDRGNEKLFF; cdr3_nt: TGCAGTGCTATTTGGGACAGGGGGAACGAAAAACTGTTTTTT; j_call: TRBJ1-4; v_call: TRBV20-1; d_call: TRBD1; clone_size: NA
cdr3_aa: CSVASNLRNGYTF; cdr3_nt: TGCAGCGTCGCCTCTAATTTGAGAAACGGCTACACCTTC; j_call: TRBJ1-2; v_call: TRBV29-1; d_call: NA; clone_size: once
cdr3_aa: CASRFKQGGQPQHF; cdr3_nt: TGTGCCAGTAGGTTTAAACAGGGAGGTCAGCCCCAGCATTTT; j_call: TRBJ1-5; v_call: TRBV19; d_call: NA; clone_size: many
cdr3_aa: CASSRNTEAFF; cdr3_nt: TGTGCCAGCAGCCGAAACACTGAAGCTTTCTTT; j_call: TRBJ1-1; v_call: TRBV7-9; d_call: NA; clone_size: NA
cdr3_aa: CASGFRDRTDTQYF; cdr3_nt: TGTGCTAGTGGTTTCCGGGACAGGACAGATACGCAGTATTTT; j_call: TRBJ2-3; v_call: TRBV12-5; d_call: TRBD1; clone_size: many
cdr3_aa: CSAKERGRYTGELFF; cdr3_nt: TGCAGTGCTAAGGAGCGGGGGCGATACACCGGGGAGCTGTTTTTT; j_call: TRBJ2-2; v_call: TRBV20-1; d_call: TRBD2; clone_size: many
cdr3_aa: CASSYIGGGDTQYF; cdr3_nt: TGTGCCAGCAGCTATATTGGGGGGGGAGATACGCAGTATTTT; j_call: TRBJ2-3; v_call: TRBV5-8; d_call: TRBD2; clone_size: many
cdr3_aa: CASSVEGRTNTDTQYF; cdr3_nt: TGTGCCAGCAGCGTAGAGGGACGGACTAACACAGATACGCAGTATTTT; j_call: TRBJ2-3; v_call: TRBV9; d_call: NA; clone_size: many
cdr3_aa: CASSVEGHLARLASRDNEQFF; cdr3_nt: TGTGCCAGCAGCGTAGAAGGCCACCTTGCCCGACTAGCGAGTAGGGACAATGAGCAGTTCTTC; j_call: TRBJ2-1; v_call: TRBV9; d_call: TRBD2; clone_size: few
cdr3_aa: CASSSPRTGRETQYF; cdr3_nt: TGTGCCAGCAGTTCCCCCCGGACAGGGAGGGAGACCCAGTACTTC; j_call: TRBJ2-5; v_call: TRBV6-5; d_call: TRBD1; clone_size: many
cdr3_aa: CSYRGATSGRAHNEQFF; cdr3_nt: TGCAGTTATAGGGGGGCAACAAGCGGGAGGGCCCACAATGAGCAGTTCTTC; j_call: TRBJ2-1; v_call: TRBV20-1; d_call: TRBD2; clone_size: many
cdr3_aa: CASSILRNQPQHF; cdr3_nt: TGTGCCAGTAGTATATTACGCAATCAGCCCCAGCATTTT; j_call: TRBJ1-5; v_call: TRBV19; d_call: NA; clone_size: medium-sized
cdr3_aa: CSASGGTGDTYSNQPQHF; cdr3_nt: TGCAGTGCTAGTGGGGGGACAGGAGATACGTATAGCAATCAGCCCCAGCATTTT; j_call: TRBJ1-5; v_call: TRBV20-1; d_call: TRBD1; clone_size: many